This passage covers 3 T cell receptor beta chains from one sample sequenced in a study of blood T cell repertoires in COVID-19. Sequencing used immunoSEQ multiplex PCR; TCRdb keeps in-frame clones, though not all of them. The sample shows fewer than 55,000 clones, over 75% of them seen only once. The specimen was peripheral blood. These receptors all come from a woman of 80 years or more with COVID-19, enrolled during active disease.

The V call is TRBV18, the J call TRBJ1-3, with D unclear. CDR3 length equals 14 residues. V was cut by 6 bases and J by 2 bases, with 11 bases left in between. Per the germline V gene, CDR1 is KGHSH and CDR2 is LQKENI. DNA for the CDR3: TGTGCCAGCTCTCCAAGCGGGGCTGGAAACACCATATATTTT. Translating it yields CASSPSGAGNTIYF.

The chain has TRBV6-2 or TRBV6-3 and TRBJ1-6; no reliable D call. The CDR3 has 12 amino acids. The germline V gene has CDR1 MNHEY and CDR2 SVGEGT. V gave up 2 bases and J gave up 7 bases, with 3 bases separating them. The chain's CDR3 is CASSYLNSPLHF. CDR3 nucleotides: TGTGCCAGCAGTTACCTGAATTCACCCCTCCACTTT.

The CDR3 sequence: CASSLPGDNPFDGYTF. CDR3 sequence (DNA): TGTGCCAGCAGTTTACCTGGGGACAACCCGTTTGACGGCTACACCTTC. The V call is TRBV27, the J call TRBJ1-2; tentative D call: TRBD1 (6 bases). Trimming stripped 2 bases from V and 8 bases from J, with 21 bases between. This CDR3 comprises 16 residues. Germline CDR1 MNHEY, CDR2 SMNVEV (reference sequence).